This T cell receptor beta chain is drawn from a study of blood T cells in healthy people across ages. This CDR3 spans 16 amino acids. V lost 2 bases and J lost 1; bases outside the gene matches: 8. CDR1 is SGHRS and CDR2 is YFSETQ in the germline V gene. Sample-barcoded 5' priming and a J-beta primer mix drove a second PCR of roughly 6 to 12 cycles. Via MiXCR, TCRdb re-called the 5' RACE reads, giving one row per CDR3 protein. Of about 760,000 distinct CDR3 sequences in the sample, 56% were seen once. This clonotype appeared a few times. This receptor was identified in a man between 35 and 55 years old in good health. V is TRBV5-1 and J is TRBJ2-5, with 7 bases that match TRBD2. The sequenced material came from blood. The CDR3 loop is CASSLGLGTSQETQYF. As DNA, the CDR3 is TGCGCCAGCAGCTTAGGACTAGGAACGAGCCAAGAGACCCAGTACTTC.